What follows describes a single TCR beta chain. Its matching antigen is unknown. Germline CDR1 and CDR2: MGHRA and YSYEKL. This CDR3 has 14 residues. V was trimmed by 4 bases and J by 1 base, leaving 10 bases between them. No infections or other immune events were documented during collection. TCRdb keeps only in-frame clones here, not all; method: immunoSEQ multiplex PCR. The data hold over 90,000 clones, with 88% observed a single time. These data belong to a study of identifying expanded T cells in peripheral blood. Broader study findings: Variance in clone template counts between approximately two-week samples significantly increased with total template count across all healthy donors.

The specimen sequenced was blood. The receptor comes from a person aged 18 to 75 in good health. J is TRBJ1-1 and V is TRBV4-1, with a possible D match to TRBD1 (6 bases). The CDR3 bases are TGCGCCAGCAGCCTAGGGGGGACGAACACTGAAGCTTTCTTT. Translation: CASSLGGTNTEAFF.